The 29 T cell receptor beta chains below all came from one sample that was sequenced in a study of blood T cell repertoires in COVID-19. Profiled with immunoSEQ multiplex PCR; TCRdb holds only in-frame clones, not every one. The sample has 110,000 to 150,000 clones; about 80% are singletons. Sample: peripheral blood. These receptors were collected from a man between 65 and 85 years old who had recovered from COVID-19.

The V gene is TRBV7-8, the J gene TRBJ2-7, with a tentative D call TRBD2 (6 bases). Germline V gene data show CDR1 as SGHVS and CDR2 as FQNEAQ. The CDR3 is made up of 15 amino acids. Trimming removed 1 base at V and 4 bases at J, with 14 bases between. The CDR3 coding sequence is TGTGCCAGCAGCTTAGATGGCGGGAAGGGTTACGAGCAGTACTTC. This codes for CASSLDGGKGYEQYF.

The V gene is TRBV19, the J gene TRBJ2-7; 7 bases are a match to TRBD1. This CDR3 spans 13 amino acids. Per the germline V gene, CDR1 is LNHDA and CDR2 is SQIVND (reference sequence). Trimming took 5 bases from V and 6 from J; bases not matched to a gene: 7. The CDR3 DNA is TGTGCCAGTAGTTCAGACAGGGTCGGCGAGCAGTACTTC. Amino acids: CASSSDRVGEQYF.

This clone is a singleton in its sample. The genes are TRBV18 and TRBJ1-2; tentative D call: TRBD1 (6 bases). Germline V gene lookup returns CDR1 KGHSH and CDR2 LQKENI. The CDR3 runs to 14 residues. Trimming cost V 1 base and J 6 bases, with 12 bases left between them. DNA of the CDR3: TGTGCCAGCTCACCACTCCCAGGGGATGATGGCTACACCTTC. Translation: CASSPLPGDDGYTF.

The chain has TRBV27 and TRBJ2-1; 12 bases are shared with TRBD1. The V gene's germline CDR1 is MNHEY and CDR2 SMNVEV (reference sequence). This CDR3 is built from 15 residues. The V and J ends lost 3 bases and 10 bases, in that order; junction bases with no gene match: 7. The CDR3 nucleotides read TGTGCCAGCAGTTTCCGGGACAGGGGGCATGGAGAGCAGTTCTTC. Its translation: CASSFRDRGHGEQFF.

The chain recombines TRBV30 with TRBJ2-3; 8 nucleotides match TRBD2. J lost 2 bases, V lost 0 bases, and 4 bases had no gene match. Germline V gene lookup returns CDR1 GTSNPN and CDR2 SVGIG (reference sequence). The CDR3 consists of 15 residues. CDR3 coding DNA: TGTGCCTGGAGTGTAGCGGGGGCCTTCACAGATACGCAGTATTTT. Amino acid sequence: CAWSVAGAFTDTQYF.

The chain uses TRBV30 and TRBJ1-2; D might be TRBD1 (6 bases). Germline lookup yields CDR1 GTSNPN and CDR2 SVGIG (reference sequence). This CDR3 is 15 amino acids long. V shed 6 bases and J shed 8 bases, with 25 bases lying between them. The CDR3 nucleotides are TGTGCCTGTTCGTTCGGGACAAGCGCCTTTTACGGCTACACCTTC. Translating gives CACSFGTSAFYGYTF.

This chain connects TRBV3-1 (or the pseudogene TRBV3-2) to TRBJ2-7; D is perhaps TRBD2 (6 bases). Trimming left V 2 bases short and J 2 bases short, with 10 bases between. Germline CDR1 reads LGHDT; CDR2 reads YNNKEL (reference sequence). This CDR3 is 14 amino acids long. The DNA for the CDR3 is TGTGCCAGCAGCCAATTCGGGAGTACCTACGAGCAGTACTTC. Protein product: CASSQFGSTYEQYF.

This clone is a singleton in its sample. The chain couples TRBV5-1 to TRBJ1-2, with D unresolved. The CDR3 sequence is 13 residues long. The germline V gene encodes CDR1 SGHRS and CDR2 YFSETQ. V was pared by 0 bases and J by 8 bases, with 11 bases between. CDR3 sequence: CASSLGEVSGYTF. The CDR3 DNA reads TGCGCCAGCAGCTTGGGAGAGGTCAGCGGCTACACCTTC.

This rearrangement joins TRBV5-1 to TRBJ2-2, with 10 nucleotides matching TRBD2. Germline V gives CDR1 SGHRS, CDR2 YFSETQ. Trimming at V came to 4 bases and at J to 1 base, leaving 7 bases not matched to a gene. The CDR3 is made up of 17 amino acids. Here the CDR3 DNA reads TGCGCCAGCAGCCGAGGACTAGCGGTATGGAACACCGGGGAGCTGTTTTTT. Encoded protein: CASSRGLAVWNTGELFF.

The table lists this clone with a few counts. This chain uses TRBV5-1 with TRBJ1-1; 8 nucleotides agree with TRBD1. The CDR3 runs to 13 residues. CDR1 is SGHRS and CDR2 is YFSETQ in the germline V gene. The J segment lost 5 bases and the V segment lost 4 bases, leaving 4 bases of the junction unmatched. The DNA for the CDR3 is TGCGCCAGCAGCATAGACAGGGGAACTGAAGCTTTCTTT. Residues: CASSIDRGTEAFF.

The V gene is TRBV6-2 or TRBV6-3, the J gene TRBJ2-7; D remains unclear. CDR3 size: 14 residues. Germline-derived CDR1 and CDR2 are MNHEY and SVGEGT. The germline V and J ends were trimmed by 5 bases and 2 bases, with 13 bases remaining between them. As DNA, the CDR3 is TGTGCCAGCAGTCCCCGTTGGGCAGCCTACGAGCAGTACTTC. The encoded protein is CASSPRWAAYEQYF.

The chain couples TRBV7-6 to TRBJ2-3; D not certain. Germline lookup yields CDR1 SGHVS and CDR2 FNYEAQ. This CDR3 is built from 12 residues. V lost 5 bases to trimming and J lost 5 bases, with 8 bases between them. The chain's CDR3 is CASSPPGDTQYF. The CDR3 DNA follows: TGTGCCAGCAGCCCACCCGGAGATACGCAGTATTTT.

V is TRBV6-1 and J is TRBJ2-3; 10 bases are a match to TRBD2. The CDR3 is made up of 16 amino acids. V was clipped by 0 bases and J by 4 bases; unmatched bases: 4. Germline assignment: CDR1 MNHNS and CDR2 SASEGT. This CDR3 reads CASSEAIAGGPDTQYF. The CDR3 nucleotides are TGTGCCAGCAGTGAAGCGATAGCGGGAGGACCAGATACGCAGTATTTT.

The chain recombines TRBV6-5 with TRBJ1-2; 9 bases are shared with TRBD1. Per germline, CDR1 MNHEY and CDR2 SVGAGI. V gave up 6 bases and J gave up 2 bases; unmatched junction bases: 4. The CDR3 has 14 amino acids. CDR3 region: CASRSQGANYGYTF. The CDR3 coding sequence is TGTGCCAGCAGATCACAGGGGGCCAACTATGGCTACACCTTC.

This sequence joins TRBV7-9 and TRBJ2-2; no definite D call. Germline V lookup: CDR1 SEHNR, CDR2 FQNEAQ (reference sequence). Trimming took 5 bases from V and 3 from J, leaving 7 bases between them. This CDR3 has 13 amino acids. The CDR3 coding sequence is TGTGCCAGCAGCATCCTCGACACCGGGGAGCTGTTTTTT. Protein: CASSILDTGELFF.

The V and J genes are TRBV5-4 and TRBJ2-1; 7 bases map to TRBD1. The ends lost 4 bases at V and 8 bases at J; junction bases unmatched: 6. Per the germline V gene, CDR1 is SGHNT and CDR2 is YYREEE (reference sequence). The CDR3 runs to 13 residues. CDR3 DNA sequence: TGTGCCAGCAGCCTCCCCACAGGGGATGAGCAGTTCTTC. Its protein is CASSLPTGDEQFF.

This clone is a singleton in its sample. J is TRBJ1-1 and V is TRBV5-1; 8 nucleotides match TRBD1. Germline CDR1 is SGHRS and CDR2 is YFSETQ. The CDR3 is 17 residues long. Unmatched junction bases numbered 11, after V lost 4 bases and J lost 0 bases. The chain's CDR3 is CASSPQGAWGMNTEAFF. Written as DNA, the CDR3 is TGCGCCAGCAGCCCCCAGGGGGCTTGGGGGATGAACACTGAAGCTTTCTTT.

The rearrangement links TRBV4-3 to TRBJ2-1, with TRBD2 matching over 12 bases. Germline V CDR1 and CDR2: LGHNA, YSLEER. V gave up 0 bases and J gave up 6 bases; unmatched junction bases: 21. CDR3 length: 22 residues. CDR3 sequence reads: CASSQDWVEGLAGTFVGNEQFF. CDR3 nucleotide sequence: TGCGCCAGCAGCCAAGATTGGGTTGAAGGACTAGCGGGAACCTTTGTCGGCAATGAGCAGTTCTTC.

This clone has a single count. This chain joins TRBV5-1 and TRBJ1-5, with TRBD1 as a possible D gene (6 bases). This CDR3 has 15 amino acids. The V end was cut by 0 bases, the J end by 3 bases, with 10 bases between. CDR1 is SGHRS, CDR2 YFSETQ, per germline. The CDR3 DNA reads TGCGCCAGCAGCTTGGGGACAGCTTCCAATCAGCCCCAGCATTTT. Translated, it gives CASSLGTASNQPQHF.

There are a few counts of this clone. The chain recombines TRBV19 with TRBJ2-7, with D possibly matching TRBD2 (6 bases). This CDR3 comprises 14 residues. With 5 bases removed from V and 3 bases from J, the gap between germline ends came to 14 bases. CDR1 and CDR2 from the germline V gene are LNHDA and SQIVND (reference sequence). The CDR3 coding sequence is TGTGCCAGTAGTCTTCGGGCGGGAATCTACGAGCAGTACTTC. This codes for CASSLRAGIYEQYF.

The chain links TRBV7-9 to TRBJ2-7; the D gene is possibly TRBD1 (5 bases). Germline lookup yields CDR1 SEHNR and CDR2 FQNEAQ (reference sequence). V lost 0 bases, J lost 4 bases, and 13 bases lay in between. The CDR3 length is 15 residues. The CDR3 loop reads CASSLAAGFKYEQYF. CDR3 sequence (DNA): TGTGCCAGCAGCTTAGCGGCAGGGTTCAAGTACGAGCAGTACTTC.

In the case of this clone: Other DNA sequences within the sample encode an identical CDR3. The CDR3 loop reads CASSSLAGPYEQYF. CDR3 nucleotides: TGTGCCAGCAGTTCGTTAGCGGGACCCTACGAGCAGTACTTC. V is TRBV27 and J is TRBJ2-7; 8 nucleotides align to TRBD2. The CDR3 covers 14 residues. In germline, CDR1 is MNHEY, CDR2 SMNVEV (reference sequence). The ends lost 4 bases at V and 2 bases at J; junction bases unmatched: 4.

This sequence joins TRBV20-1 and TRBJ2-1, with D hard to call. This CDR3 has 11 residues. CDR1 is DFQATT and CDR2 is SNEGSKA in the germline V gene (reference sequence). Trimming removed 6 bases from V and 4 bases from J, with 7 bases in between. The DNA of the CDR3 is TGCAGTGCCCCTAGATACAATGAGCAGTTCTTC. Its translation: CSAPRYNEQFF.

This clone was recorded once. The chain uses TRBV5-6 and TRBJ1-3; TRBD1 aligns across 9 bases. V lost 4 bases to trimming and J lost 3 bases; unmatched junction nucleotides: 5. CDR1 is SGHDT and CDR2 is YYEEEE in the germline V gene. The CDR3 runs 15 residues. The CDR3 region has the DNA TGTGCCAGCAGCGAGGACAGGGGTTTTGGAAACACCATATATTTT. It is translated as CASSEDRGFGNTIYF.

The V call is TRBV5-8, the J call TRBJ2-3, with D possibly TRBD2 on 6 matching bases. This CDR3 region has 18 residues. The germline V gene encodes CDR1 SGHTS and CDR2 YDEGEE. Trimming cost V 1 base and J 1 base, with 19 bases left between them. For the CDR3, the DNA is TGTGCCAGCAGCTTGAGCGGGCTAGCGAAAAAACGCACAGATACGCAGTATTTT. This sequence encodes CASSLSGLAKKRTDTQYF.

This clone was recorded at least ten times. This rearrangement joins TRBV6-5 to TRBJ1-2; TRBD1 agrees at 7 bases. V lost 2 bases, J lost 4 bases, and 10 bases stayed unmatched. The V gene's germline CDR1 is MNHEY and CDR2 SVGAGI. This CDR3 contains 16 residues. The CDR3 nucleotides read TGTGCCAGCAGTTACCGAGGACAGGATACAGGCTATGGCTACACCTTC. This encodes CASSYRGQDTGYGYTF.

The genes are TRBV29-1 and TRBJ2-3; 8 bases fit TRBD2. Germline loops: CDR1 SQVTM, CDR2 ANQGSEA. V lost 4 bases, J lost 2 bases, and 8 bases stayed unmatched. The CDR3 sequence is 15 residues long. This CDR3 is CSVAGGRRITDTQYF. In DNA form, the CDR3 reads TGCAGCGTTGCGGGGGGGCGCAGAATCACAGATACGCAGTATTTT.

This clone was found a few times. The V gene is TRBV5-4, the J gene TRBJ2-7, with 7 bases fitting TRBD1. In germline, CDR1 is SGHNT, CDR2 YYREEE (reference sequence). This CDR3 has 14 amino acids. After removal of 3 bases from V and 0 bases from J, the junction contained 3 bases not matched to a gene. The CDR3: CASSSGTVSYEQYF. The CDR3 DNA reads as TGTGCCAGCAGCTCAGGGACAGTCTCCTACGAGCAGTACTTC.

CDR3 DNA: TGTGCCAGCGGCTTGGACAGGGGGAATCAAGATGAGCAGTTCTTC. Translation: CASGLDRGNQDEQFF. This chain links TRBV2 with TRBJ2-1; the match to TRBD1 covers 10 bases. The CDR3 extends over 15 amino acids. Losses at the gene ends were 8 bases for V and 8 bases for J; bases not matched to a gene: 12. From germline, CDR1 is SNHLY and CDR2 FYNNEI.